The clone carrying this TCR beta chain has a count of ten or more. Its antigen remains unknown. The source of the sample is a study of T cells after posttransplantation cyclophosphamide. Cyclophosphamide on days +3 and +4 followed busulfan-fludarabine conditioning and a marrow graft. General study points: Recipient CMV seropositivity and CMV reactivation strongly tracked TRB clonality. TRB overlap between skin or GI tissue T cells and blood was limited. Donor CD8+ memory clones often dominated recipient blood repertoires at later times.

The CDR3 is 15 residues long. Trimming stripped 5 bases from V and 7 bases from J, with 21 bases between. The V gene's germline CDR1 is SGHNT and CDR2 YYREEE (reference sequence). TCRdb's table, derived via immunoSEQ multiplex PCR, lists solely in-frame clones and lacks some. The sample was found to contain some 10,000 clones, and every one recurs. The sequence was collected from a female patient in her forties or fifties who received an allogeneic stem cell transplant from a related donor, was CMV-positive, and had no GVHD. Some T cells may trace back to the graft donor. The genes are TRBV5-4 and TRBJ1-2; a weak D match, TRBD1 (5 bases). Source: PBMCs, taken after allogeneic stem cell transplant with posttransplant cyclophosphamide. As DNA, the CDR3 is TGTGCCAGCAGTAAAGACAGCCATGGGTCCTCTGGCTACACCTTC. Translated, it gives CASSKDSHGSSGYTF.